The TCR beta chain described here comes from a study of OX40 agonist ivuxolimab in advanced cancers. Study information: Eligibility admitted prior anti-PD-1, anti-PD-L1 or anti-CTLA-4 therapy; roughly 39% had some. General study results and limits: Researchers report that CD8+ T cells had, on average, more expanded clones than CD4+.

Germline-derived CDR1 and CDR2 are SGHRS and YFSETQ. The CDR3 is made up of 16 amino acids. The junction had 6 bases not matched to a gene; V was cut back by 0 bases and J by 6 bases. Details on this clone: What it binds is not known.

Assay: immunoSEQ multiplex PCR; the TCRdb copy retains only in-frame clones and omits some. The sample includes tens of thousands of clones, approximately 88% seen only once; the top ten take 45% to 70%. Here the sequenced sample was CD4+ or CD8+ T cells sorted from blood, taken in a trial of the OX40 agonist ivuxolimab. This clonotype was obtained from an adult with an advanced solid tumor such as melanoma, head and neck, liver or kidney cancer. The J gene is TRBJ1-4, the V gene TRBV5-1; 9 bases are a match to TRBD1. The CDR3 here is CASSLAIGTGYEKLFF. The CDR3, as DNA: TGCGCCAGCAGCTTGGCTATCGGGACAGGGTATGAAAAACTGTTTTTT.